This T cell receptor (beta chain) was sequenced for a study of blood T cell repertoires in COVID-19. Turning to the study itself: The United States, Italy and Spain were the sources of the acute and convalescent COVID-19 samples. T cells, B-cell-depleted T cells, or PBMCs provided the cDNA or gDNA that served as material.

Per the original methods: Amplifying reference gene primers gave estimates of nucleated cell counts. Generated by immunoSEQ multiplex PCR, the TCRdb table keeps only in-frame clones and is missing some. The DNA was the basis for D and trimming; V, J and clone size are from that table. The sample has 84,000 or so clones; around 90% are singletons. Only a few counts were recorded for this clone. Sample: peripheral blood. The sequence derives from a man aged 65-85 years with acute or convalescent COVID-19.

This chain's CDR3 is CASSATGLNQPQHF. The CDR3 region has the DNA TGTGCCAGCAGCGCTACAGGGCTCAATCAGCCCCAGCATTTT. The gene calls are TRBV7-2 and TRBJ1-5; D might be TRBD1 (6 bases). Trimming pared 5 bases from V and 3 bases from J, leaving 11 bases between. The CDR3 extends over 14 amino acids. The germline gives CDR1 SGHTA, CDR2 FQGNSA.